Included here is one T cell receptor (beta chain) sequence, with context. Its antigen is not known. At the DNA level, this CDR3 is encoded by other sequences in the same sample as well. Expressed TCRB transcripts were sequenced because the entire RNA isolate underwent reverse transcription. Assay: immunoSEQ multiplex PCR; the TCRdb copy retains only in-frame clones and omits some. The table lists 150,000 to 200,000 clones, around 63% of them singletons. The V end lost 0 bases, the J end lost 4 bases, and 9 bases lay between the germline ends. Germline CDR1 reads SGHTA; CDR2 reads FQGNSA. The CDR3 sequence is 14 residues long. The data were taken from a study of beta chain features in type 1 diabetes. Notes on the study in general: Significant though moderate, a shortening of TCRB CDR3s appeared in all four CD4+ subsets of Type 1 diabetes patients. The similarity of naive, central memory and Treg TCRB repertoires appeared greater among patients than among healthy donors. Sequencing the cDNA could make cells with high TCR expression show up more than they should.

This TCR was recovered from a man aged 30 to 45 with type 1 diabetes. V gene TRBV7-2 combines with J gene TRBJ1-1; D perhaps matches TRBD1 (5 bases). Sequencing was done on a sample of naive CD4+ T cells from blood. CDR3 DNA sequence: TGTGCCAGCAGCTTAGCGCAGGGCGGCACTGAAGCTTTCTTT. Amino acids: CASSLAQGGTEAFF.